The 5 T cell receptor beta chains presented below share a single source sample, sequenced in a study of blood T cell repertoires in COVID-19. Produced via immunoSEQ multiplex PCR; TCRdb's table is partial and in-frame only. This sample has roughly 130,000 clones; around 89% occur once, and the top ten carry 2.5% to 3%. Specimen: peripheral blood. These TCRs come from a human donor with COVID-19, enrolled during active disease. The donor label of this sample is uncertain.

The chain employs TRBV19 and TRBJ1-4, with D perhaps matching TRBD1 (6 bases). Germline V gene lookup returns CDR1 LNHDA and CDR2 SQIVND (reference sequence). The CDR3 runs to 15 residues. With 5 bases removed from V and 2 bases from J, the gap between germline ends came to 12 bases. CDR3 DNA sequence: TGTGCCAGTAGTGTTCAGGGGCCGACTAATGAAAAACTGTTTTTT. Translating gives CASSVQGPTNEKLFF.

This clone turned up a few times. The V and J genes are TRBV6-1 and TRBJ1-6; D unclear. The CDR3 is 13 residues long. Trimming took 2 bases from V and 7 from J, leaving 6 bases between them. Germline-derived CDR1 and CDR2 are MNHNS and SASEGT. The CDR3 DNA is TGTGCCAGCAGTGAACGCGAAAATTCACCCCTCCACTTT. Protein sequence: CASSERENSPLHF.

The table lists this clone with a few counts. The chain combines TRBV19 with TRBJ1-5, with D uncertain. V gave up 5 bases and J gave up 6 bases, with 11 bases separating them. Per germline, CDR1 LNHDA and CDR2 SQIVND (reference sequence). This CDR3 is 13 amino acids long. CDR3 coding DNA: TGTGCCAGTAGTGGGCAGTTTGGTCAGCCCCAGCATTTT. It specifies CASSGQFGQPQHF.

The chain combines TRBV5-1 with TRBJ2-3; 13 nucleotides align to TRBD2. The CDR3 extends over 17 amino acids. J was trimmed by 5 bases and V by 0 bases; bases with no gene match: 6. The germline V gene has CDR1 SGHRS and CDR2 YFSETQ. The CDR3 reads CASSLEWTSGGGDTQYF. The CDR3 bases are TGCGCCAGCAGCTTGGAGTGGACTAGCGGGGGCGGAGATACGCAGTATTTT. The full variable domain, its missing parts supplied by reference TRBV5-1 and TRBJ2-3, is KAGVTQTPRYLIKTRGQQVTLSCSPISGHRSVSWYQQTPGQGLQFLFEYFSETQRNKGNFPGRFSGRQFSNSRSEMNVSTLELGDSALYLCASSLEWTSGGGDTQYFGPGTRLTVL.

This clone showed up just a few times. The chain combines TRBV6-4 with TRBJ2-2; 8 bases match TRBD2. CDR3 length: 14 amino acids. The V segment lost 6 bases and the J segment 4 bases; nucleotides outside the gene matches: 4. Per germline, CDR1 MRHNA and CDR2 SNTAGT. CDR3 residues: CASRAGAGTGELFF. The CDR3 DNA is TGTGCCAGCAGAGCGGGGGCGGGCACCGGGGAGCTGTTTTTT.